This TCR beta chain was obtained from a study of cytomegalovirus exposure and HLA in healthy donors. Study details: An earlier analysis identified 117 million unique TCR beta sequences in 150 million to 200 million T cells.

This PCR relied on a set of 60 Vbeta primers and 13 Jbeta primers. Generated by immunoSEQ multiplex PCR, the TCRdb table keeps only in-frame clones and is missing some. The sample holds around 190,000 clones, roughly 74% seen once. V shed 2 bases and J 1 base; nucleotides not matched to a gene: 4. The CDR3 is 16 residues long. CDR1 is SGHNT and CDR2 is YYREEE in the germline V gene (reference sequence). Specimen: PBMCs. The receptor was isolated from a woman aged 25-40 years in good health and CMV-seropositive. The rearrangement joins TRBV5-4 to TRBJ2-3; the match to TRBD2 covers 10 bases. The DNA for the CDR3 is TGTGCCAGCAGCTTTTTAGCGGGAGGAGGCACAGATACGCAGTATTTT. Translated, it gives CASSFLAGGGTDTQYF.